The 15 T cell receptor beta chains below were found in one sample sequenced in a study of T cells expressing NK-cell markers. TCRdb re-called the 5' RACE reads; one entry per CDR3 protein, DNA not given. The sample holds 450,000 to 600,000 distinct CDR3 sequences. The material sequenced was blood T cells: a sorted CD56 or NKG2C T cell subset, CD4+ or CD8+ T cells, or bulk PBMC T cells (not recorded which). The receptors were sampled from a young man in good health.

This CDR3 is CASSIAPAGVFYNEQFF. The V call is TRBV19, the J call TRBJ2-1; the D gene TCRdb calls, TRBD1, cannot be checked with no DNA. Germline V gene lookup returns CDR1 LNHDA and CDR2 SQIVND (reference sequence). The CDR3 is 17 residues long.

The V call is TRBV3-1, the J call TRBJ2-1; TCRdb picks TRBD2, but there is no DNA to check that call. The CDR3 sequence is 15 residues long. Germline V lookup: CDR1 LGHDT, CDR2 YNNKEL (reference sequence). This CDR3 is CASSQAGLAMDEQFF.

The chain is built from TRBV20-1 and TRBJ2-4; there is no DNA to check the TCRdb D call of TRBD2. This CDR3 is built from 15 residues. CDR1 is DFQATT and CDR2 is SNEGSKA in the germline V gene (reference sequence). The CDR3: CSRARRAGTKNIQYF.

The chain's CDR3 is CASSQTHTGELFF. The chain links TRBV9 to TRBJ2-2. The CDR3 contains 13 residues. CDR1 and CDR2 (germline): SGDLS, YYNGEE.

V gene TRBV5-1 combines with J gene TRBJ1-1; the D call of TRBD1 rests on TCRdb alone, since no DNA is present to check it. The CDR3 spans 12 residues. The germline V gene encodes CDR1 SGHRS and CDR2 YFSETQ. The CDR3 reads CASSAGTHEAFF.

CDR3 sequence reads: CASSGPNYNEQFF. The chain links TRBV9 to TRBJ2-1. This CDR3 comprises 13 residues. From germline, CDR1 is SGDLS and CDR2 YYNGEE.

The rearrangement links TRBV25-1 to TRBJ1-4. CDR3 size: 15 residues. CDR1 MGHDK and CDR2 SYGVNS come from the germline V gene. The CDR3 reads CASSESGRSHEKLFF.

The chain uses TRBV5-1 and TRBJ2-2; the D call from TCRdb, TRBD1, cannot be confirmed without DNA. Germline V gives CDR1 SGHRS, CDR2 YFSETQ. CDR3 size: 14 residues. Here the CDR3 reads CASTLKGPTGELFF.

The V gene is TRBV6-5, the J gene TRBJ2-1; the TRBD2 assignment by TCRdb is unverifiable without DNA. The CDR3 spans 17 residues. Germline CDR1 reads MNHEY; CDR2 reads SVGAGI. Here the CDR3 reads CASSLTSGRAQNNEQFF.

The chain joins TRBV19 to TRBJ1-1; the D call from TCRdb, TRBD1, cannot be confirmed without DNA. Germline V gene data show CDR1 as LNHDA and CDR2 as SQIVND (reference sequence). The CDR3 has 14 residues. CDR3 amino acids: CASSFQGDATEAFF.

The V call is TRBV4-2, the J call TRBJ2-7; TCRdb's D call of TRBD1 is untestable without DNA. The CDR3 spans 15 residues. Germline CDR1 reads LGHNA; CDR2 reads YNFKEQ. The CDR3 spells CASSQEGQSAYEQYF.

The CDR3 here is CASSSYRRTDTQYF. V is TRBV6-5 and J is TRBJ2-3. The CDR3 loop spans 14 amino acids. Looked up from germline, CDR1 is MNHEY and CDR2 is SVGAGI.

The chain carries TRBV4-3 and TRBJ2-2. The CDR3 sequence is 17 residues long. CDR1 LGHNA and CDR2 YSLEER come from the germline V gene. The CDR3 protein is CASSQDIGTSNTGELFF.

The rearrangement links TRBV18 to TRBJ2-1. The CDR3 is 18 amino acids. Germline V gene data show CDR1 as KGHSH and CDR2 as LQKENI. The CDR3 is CASSRQQKTSDYYNEQFF.

The CDR3 protein is CASSLGGTPADTQYF. The rearrangement joins TRBV5-5 to TRBJ2-3; TCRdb returns TRBD1, unconfirmable since there is no DNA. Germline CDR1 and CDR2: SGHKS and YYEKEE (reference sequence). The CDR3 has 15 residues.